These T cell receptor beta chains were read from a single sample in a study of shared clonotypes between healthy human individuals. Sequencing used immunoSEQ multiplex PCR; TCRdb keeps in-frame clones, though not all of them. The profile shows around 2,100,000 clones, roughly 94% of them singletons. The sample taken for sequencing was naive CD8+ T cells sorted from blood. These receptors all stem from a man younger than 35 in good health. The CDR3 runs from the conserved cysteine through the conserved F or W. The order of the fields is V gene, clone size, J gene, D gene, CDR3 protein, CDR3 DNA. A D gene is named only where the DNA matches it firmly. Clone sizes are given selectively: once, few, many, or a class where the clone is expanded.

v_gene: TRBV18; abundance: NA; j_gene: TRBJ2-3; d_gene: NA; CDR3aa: CASSLQGPSDTQYF; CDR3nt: TGTGCCAGCTCGCTACAGGGTCCTTCAGATACGCAGTATTTT
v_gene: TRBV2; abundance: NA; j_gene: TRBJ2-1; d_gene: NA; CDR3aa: CASRANEQFF; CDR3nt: TGTGCCAGCAGGGCCAATGAGCAGTTCTTC
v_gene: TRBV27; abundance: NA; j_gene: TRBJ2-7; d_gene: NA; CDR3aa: CASSQFPARFEQYF; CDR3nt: TGTGCCAGCAGTCAGTTTCCGGCACGTTTCGAGCAGTACTTC
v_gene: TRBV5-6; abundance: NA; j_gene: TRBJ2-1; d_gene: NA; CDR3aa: CASSLLMASYNEQFF; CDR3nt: TGTGCCAGCAGCTTGTTGATGGCAAGCTACAATGAGCAGTTCTTC
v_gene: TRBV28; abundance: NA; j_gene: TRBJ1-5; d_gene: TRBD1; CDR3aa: CASSPYRGGNQPQHF; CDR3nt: TGTGCCAGCAGTCCATACAGGGGGGGCAATCAGCCCCAGCATTTT
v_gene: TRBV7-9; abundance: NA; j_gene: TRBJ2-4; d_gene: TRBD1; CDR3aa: CASSLGQGGNIQYF; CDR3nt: TGTGCCAGCAGCCTCGGACAGGGTGGAAACATTCAGTACTTC
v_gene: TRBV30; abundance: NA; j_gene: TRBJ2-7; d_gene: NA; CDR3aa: CAWAAGTYEQYF; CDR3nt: TGTGCCTGGGCTGCAGGGACCTACGAGCAGTACTTC
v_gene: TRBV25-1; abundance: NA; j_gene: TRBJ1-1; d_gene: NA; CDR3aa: CASSSGLLAAEAFF; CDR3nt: TGTGCCAGCAGTTCGGGACTCCTTGCGGCTGAAGCTTTCTTT
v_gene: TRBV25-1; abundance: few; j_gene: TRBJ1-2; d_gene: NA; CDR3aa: CASSGGEGYTF; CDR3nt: TGTGCCAGCAGTGGCGGGGAAGGCTACACCTTC
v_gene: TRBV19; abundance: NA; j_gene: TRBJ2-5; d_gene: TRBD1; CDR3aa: CASRGTGSSGETQYF; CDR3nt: TGTGCCAGTAGGGGGACAGGGTCCTCGGGCGAGACCCAGTACTTC